Below, 2 T cell receptor beta chains from the same sample are listed, as sequenced in a study of shared clonotypes between healthy human individuals. Data came from immunoSEQ multiplex PCR; TCRdb stores just in-frame clones and leaves some out. The repertoire includes 1.4 million or so clones, roughly 98.5% of them detected once, and about 0.34% sits in the top ten. The material sequenced was naive CD4+ T cells sorted from blood. Subset noted: CD45RA+ positively selected. All receptors come from a man aged 30 to 45 in good health.

This chain links TRBV19 with TRBJ2-3; possible D gene TRBD1, 5 bases. The CDR3 loop spans 14 amino acids. Trimming took off 6 bases at V and 6 bases at J, with 16 bases between the two ends. Germline CDR1 is LNHDA and CDR2 is SQIVND (reference sequence). The CDR3 sequence is CASRKNQGPDTQYF. The CDR3 nucleotides are TGTGCCAGTAGGAAAAATCAGGGCCCCGATACGCAGTATTTT.

The J gene is TRBJ1-2, the V gene TRBV9; 9 bases fit TRBD1. In germline, CDR1 is SGDLS, CDR2 YYNGEE. This CDR3 comprises 15 residues. Trimming cost V 0 bases and J 5 bases; bases outside gene matches: 5. CDR3 residues: CASSVAGTGLYGYTF. Here the CDR3 DNA reads TGTGCCAGCAGCGTAGCGGGGACAGGGCTATATGGCTACACCTTC.